The 2 T cell receptor beta chains listed next were all sequenced from one sample in a study of CD8 T cells in Susac syndrome. Reverse transcription of about 0.5 to 1 ug RNA used random hexamers. TCRdb reprocessed the immunoSEQ multiplex PCR reads with MiXCR, giving one entry per CDR3 protein. The sample contains under 550,000 distinct CDR3 sequences, approximately 85% of which appear only once. Sample: CD8+ T cells from PBMCs. The receptors stem from a human donor with multiple sclerosis.

The genes are TRBV12-5 and TRBJ2-2, with 7 bases that match TRBD1. The V segment lost 2 bases and the J segment 7 bases; nucleotides outside the gene matches: 7. CDR1 is LGHNT, CDR2 FRNRAP, per germline. The CDR3 has 15 amino acids. The CDR3, as DNA: TGTGCTAGTGGTTTGATACAGGGGACCGTCGGGGAGCTGTTTTTT. Translating it yields CASGLIQGTVGELFF.

This chain joins TRBV6-5 and TRBJ2-1; D is uncertain. This CDR3 contains 13 residues. CDR1 is MNHEY, CDR2 SVGAGI, per germline. Trimming took off 10 bases at V and 6 bases at J, with 16 bases between the two ends. As DNA, the CDR3 is TGTGCCACCCGGGTCGGAGTAAGCAATGAGCAGTTCTTC. It is translated as CATRVGVSNEQFF.